The sequence of this TCR beta chain was determined in a study of T cells in localized non-small cell lung cancer (dated by TCRdb to 2018 to 2020). In terms of the full investigation: The study analyzed T cell repertoires of roughly 220 early-stage NSCLC patients, comparing tumors and uninvolved tumor-adjacent lungs. The cohort comprised some 240 treatment-naïve NSCLC patients with resected, localized lung tumors. A mean age of approximately 66 years was recorded for the NSCLC patients, of whom under 150 were male and some 99 were female. What the authors observed across the whole study: Because multi-region tumor sequencing was not done, intratumor heterogeneity could not be ruled out. Uninvolved tumor-adjacent lung showed the highest T cell clonality, higher than tumor, which suggests more focused antigenic responses in the adjacent lung. Since the design was exploratory, TCR variables were selected using unadjusted p-values with no false-discovery rate correction. Longer overall survival was associated with higher blood T cell density, whereas shorter survival was associated with higher adjacent-lung clonality. A median of roughly 60 of the top 100 tumor clones turned up in the paired uninvolved adjacent lung, and roughly 30 of those clones also ranked among the top 100 of that same adjacent lung.

The immunoSEQ Assay was used to sequence TCR beta CDR3 regions from DNA. In the authors' own workflow: T cell density was computed as TCR beta template counts normalized to usable DNA estimated by amplifying housekeeping genes. Richness was estimated with the preseqR package, extrapolating to 400,000 templates for PBMC samples and 120,000 templates for tissue samples. Clonality was defined as one minus Pielou's evenness. Tissue-enriched TCRs were identified through differential abundance testing performed on productive amino-acid clonotypes, with a minimum total count of 5 and an alpha of 0.1. The Jaccard Index and the Morisita Overlap Index were used to measure how much the repertoires overlapped between compartments. TCR beta CDR3s were clustered by GLIPH together with public tetramer-defined viral CDR3s, and at least three viral sequences plus V-gene enrichment were required for viral motifs. The clones in this table, taken by TCRdb from immuneACCESS, are in-frame only. Not every clone is retained; where verified, under half of the shortfall comes from an unresolved V gene, and the cause of the rest is unknown. The V and J calls and clone size come from that table; D and trimming were worked out from the DNA. The sample records around 78,000 clones, about 84% of which are singletons. The top ten hold 8% to 10% of the sample.

A remark on this clone: Its antigen is still unknown. No much larger clone exists at a distance of one base, and base qualities are not known.

The CDR3 starts with the cysteine, ends with the phenylalanine, and has 15 residues. The sequence is cut down to CDR3 DNA, 45 bases in frame from base 1. From a lookup of the germline V gene, CDR1 and CDR2 are SGHRS and YFSETQ. V is cut by 0 bases and J by 4 bases, and the space between the germline ends is 12 bases. At diagnosis, tumor, uninvolved tumor-adjacent lung and peripheral blood were collected and then preserved as a mix of FFPE and fresh-frozen material. Blood samples were analyzed as peripheral blood mononuclear cells for TCR repertoire profiling. This receptor was taken from a female donor of 60 years or more with stage I lung adenocarcinoma. The input for sequencing was peripheral blood, taken before any cancer treatment. Recombination linked TRBV5-1 to TRBJ2-3, with TRBD1 perhaps the D gene, on 6 matching bases. The CDR3 protein: CASSLDQGRPDTQYF. The nucleotide sequence reads TGCGCCAGCAGCTTGGACCAGGGGAGACCAGATACGCAGTATTTT.